This is a list of T cell receptor beta chains from one sample in a study of blood T cell repertoires in COVID-19. Only in-frame clones appear in the TCRdb table, and some are missing; sequencing was by immunoSEQ multiplex PCR. The sample shows some 670,000 clones, just under 90% of them seen only once. The sample was peripheral blood. The receptor set was obtained from a woman aged 18-30 years with acute or convalescent COVID-19. Each CDR3 is given with its conserved first and last residue. The order of the fields is CDR3 DNA, CDR3 protein, D gene, J gene, V gene, clone size. A D gene is named only where the DNA matches it firmly. Part of the rows lack a size; the others show once, few, many or a class for expanded clones.

TGTGCCAGTGGATGGACAGGGAGGAACACCGGGGAGCTGTTTTTT | CASGWTGRNTGELFF | TRBD1 | TRBJ2-2 | TRBV2 | .
TGTGCCAGCTCACCGGACAGATCTGGAAACACCATATATTTT | CASSPDRSGNTIYF | . | TRBJ1-3 | TRBV18 | .
TGTGCCAGCAGCTTAGAAACACTGACTCGCTATGGCTACACCTTC | CASSLETLTRYGYTF | . | TRBJ1-2 | TRBV7-9 | once
TGTGCCAGCAGGAGCCGGGGGGGAGCTTACAATGAGCAGTTCTTC | CASRSRGGAYNEQFF | TRBD2 | TRBJ2-1 | TRBV6-5 | .
TGTGCCAGCAGTGAACGGCAGGACTCCTACGAGCAGTACTTC | CASSERQDSYEQYF | . | TRBJ2-7 | TRBV2 | .
TGCGCCAGCAGCCCGGGCCCGGGACATGATAATTCACCCCTCCACTTT | CASSPGPGHDNSPLHF | . | TRBJ1-6 | TRBV5-1 | .
TGTGCCAGCAGCTTGAAACAGAATGGCTACACCTTC | CASSLKQNGYTF | . | TRBJ1-2 | TRBV7-2 | .
TGTGCCAGCAACATCAGGGCCTACGGCTACACCTTC | CASNIRAYGYTF | . | TRBJ1-2 | TRBV7-9 | .
TGCGCCAGCAGCCAGATTGACACTTCAACTAATGAAAAACTGTTTTTT | CASSQIDTSTNEKLFF | . | TRBJ1-4 | TRBV4-3 | .
TGTGCCAGCAGAGTGAGAGTCCCGAAAAATTCACCCCTCCACTTT | CASRVRVPKNSPLHF | . | TRBJ1-6 | TRBV25-1 | .
TGTGCCAGCAGCCTTATACGGGGCTCCTACAATGAGCAGTTCTTC | CASSLIRGSYNEQFF | . | TRBJ2-1 | TRBV5-5 | .
TGCAGTGCTAGAATAGCCTATGGCTACACCTTC | CSARIAYGYTF | . | TRBJ1-2 | TRBV20-1 | .
TGCGCCAGCAGCTTGGCCCTTTTAAACACCGGGGAGCTGTTTTTT | CASSLALLNTGELFF | . | TRBJ2-2 | TRBV5-1 | .
TGTGCCAGCAGCGCCGTATTGGGACAGGGTATGGGCACTGAAGCTTTCTTT | CASSAVLGQGMGTEAFF | TRBD1 | TRBJ1-1 | TRBV5-4 | .
TGTGCCAGCAGCTTCTCAGCCCTAGCGGGTATAGGGCCAGATACGCAGTATTTT | CASSFSALAGIGPDTQYF | TRBD2 | TRBJ2-3 | TRBV7-2 | .
TGTGCCAGCAGCTTAGGCACAGGAGCCAATTCACCCCTCCACTTT | CASSLGTGANSPLHF | . | TRBJ1-6 | TRBV7-2 | .
TGTGCCAGCAGCGCCCCAGGGTCAGCTAACTATGGCTACACCTTC | CASSAPGSANYGYTF | . | TRBJ1-2 | TRBV9 | .
TGCAGCGTTTTAGTAGTGAGCAATCAGCCCCAGCATTTT | CSVLVVSNQPQHF | . | TRBJ1-5 | TRBV29-1 | .
TGTGCCAGAAGCTTGGCGTCGGGTCTACCCAGCACAGATACGCAGTATTTT | CARSLASGLPSTDTQYF | . | TRBJ2-3 | TRBV5-3 | .
TGTGCCAGTAGTGAGGACTTGAACACTGAAGCTTTCTTT | CASSEDLNTEAFF | . | TRBJ1-1 | TRBV19 | .
TGCGCCAGCAGCCACATAAGTTCAGGGGACAGGGGCCCCCTGAACACCGGGGAGCTGTTTTTT | CASSHISSGDRGPLNTGELFF | TRBD1 | TRBJ2-2 | TRBV5-1 | .
TGTGCCAGCATTCCGGCGGGGGGAAGGTTGCCCCAGCATTTT | CASIPAGGRLPQHF | . | TRBJ1-5 | TRBV6-5 | once
TGCGCCAGCAACCTCGGACAGGGGGCCTACGAGCAGTACTTC | CASNLGQGAYEQYF | TRBD1 | TRBJ2-7 | TRBV5-1 | .
TGTGCCAGCAGCTCTCAGGGGCGACAGGGAAGAAGAGGCTACACCTTC | CASSSQGRQGRRGYTF | TRBD1 | TRBJ1-2 | TRBV7-2 | .
TGTGCCAGCAGCTGGGATACAGGGGAAGGTGGCTACACCTTC | CASSWDTGEGGYTF | TRBD1 | TRBJ1-2 | TRBV5-5 | few
TGCGCCAGCAGCCAAGATTTAGGGTTGAGGGGGCTTCCCACAGATACGCAGTATTTT | CASSQDLGLRGLPTDTQYF | TRBD1 | TRBJ2-3 | TRBV4-3 | .
TGTGCCAGCAGCCCGGGCCCCAGGAGGGCTGAAGCTTTCTTT | CASSPGPRRAEAFF | . | TRBJ1-1 | TRBV9 | .
TGTGCCAGCAGTCTGGAGGGGGGAGGGGACAATGAGCAGTTCTTC | CASSLEGGGDNEQFF | . | TRBJ2-1 | TRBV9 | .
TGTGCCAGCAGCTTGGTCATAACTACCCCTAACTATGGCTACACCTTC | CASSLVITTPNYGYTF | . | TRBJ1-2 | TRBV7-9 | once
TGTGCCAGCAGCGTGGGGACAGGGATCTCTTCACCCCTCCACTTT | CASSVGTGISSPLHF | TRBD1 | TRBJ1-6 | TRBV9 | .
TGTGCCAGCAGCGGGTGGAGCGGGGGGGCCGTAAGGTACGAGCAGTACTTC | CASSGWSGGAVRYEQYF | TRBD2 | TRBJ2-7 | TRBV7-6 | .
TGTGCCAGCAGCTTCAGTGGCCATACCCAAGAGACCCAGTACTTC | CASSFSGHTQETQYF | . | TRBJ2-5 | TRBV5-5 | .
TGCGCCAGCAGCAACTACGGACAGCCGAACACTGAAGCTTTCTTT | CASSNYGQPNTEAFF | . | TRBJ1-1 | TRBV4-3 | .
TGTGCCAGCAGCCTGGGGGACGGGGGGCTTGAGCAGTTCTTC | CASSLGDGGLEQFF | . | TRBJ2-1 | TRBV7-7 | .
TGTGCCAGCAGTGAAGTAAATGGGGCGACTAATGAAAAACTGTTTTTT | CASSEVNGATNEKLFF | . | TRBJ1-4 | TRBV6-1 | .
TGTGCCAGTCCGCCTCCGGGGGGGCCCGCAATTAACTATGGCTACACCTTC | CASPPPGGPAINYGYTF | . | TRBJ1-2 | TRBV2 | .